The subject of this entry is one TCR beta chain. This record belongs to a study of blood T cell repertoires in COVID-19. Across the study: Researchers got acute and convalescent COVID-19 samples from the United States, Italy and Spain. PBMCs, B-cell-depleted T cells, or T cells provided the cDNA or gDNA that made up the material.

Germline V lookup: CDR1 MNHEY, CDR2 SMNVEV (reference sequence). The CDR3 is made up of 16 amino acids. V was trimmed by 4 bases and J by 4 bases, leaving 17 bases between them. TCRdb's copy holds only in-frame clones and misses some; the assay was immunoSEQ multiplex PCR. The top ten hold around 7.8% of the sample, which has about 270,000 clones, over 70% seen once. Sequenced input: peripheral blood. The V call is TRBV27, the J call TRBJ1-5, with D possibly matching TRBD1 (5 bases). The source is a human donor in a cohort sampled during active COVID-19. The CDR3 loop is CASSSLSGRANQPQHF. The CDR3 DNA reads TGTGCCAGCAGTTCCCTCTCCGGCAGGGCAAATCAGCCCCAGCATTTT.